This entry features one T cell receptor (beta chain) sequence. The germline gives CDR1 LNHDA, CDR2 SQIVND (reference sequence). V lost 2 bases and J 4 bases, leaving 11 bases between the germline ends. CDR3 length: 14 residues. This sample stems from a study of blood T cell repertoires in COVID-19. In the study overall: From the United States, Italy and Spain came samples of acute and convalescent COVID-19. T cells, B-cell-depleted T cells, or PBMCs supplied cDNA or gDNA.

Original data processing: Cell counts per sample came from amplifying reference gene primers. Using immunoSEQ multiplex PCR, the repertoire was profiled, and TCRdb retains in-frame clones only, with some absent. The DNA was the basis for D and trimming; V, J and clone size are from that table. The sample has about 170,000 clones; around 82% are singletons. The chain is built from TRBV19 and TRBJ1-2; D perhaps matches TRBD1 (5 bases). Sequenced sample: peripheral blood. This sequence originates from an older woman who had recovered from COVID-19. This chain's CDR3 is CASSIRGSLYGYTF. CDR3 nucleotide sequence: TGTGCCAGTAGTATAAGGGGATCCCTCTATGGCTACACCTTC.